The table lists the clone carrying this TCR beta chain with many counts. Its antigen is still unknown. Thyroid surgery took place with no prior treatment in any patient. MiXCR re-clonotyped the PCR reads for TCRdb. The sample carries approximately 38,000 clones, roughly 17% recorded once. The CDR3 spans 12 residues. Trimming pared 5 bases from V and 0 bases from J, leaving 4 bases between. Germline loops: CDR1 SEHNR, CDR2 FQNEAQ (reference sequence). The entry originates in a study of metastatic and nonmetastatic thyroid tumors. Study findings and constraints: Benign nodules were reported to have significantly lower TCR beta diversity than malignant thyroid tumors, in blood and tumor.

This sequence originates from a female donor with papillary thyroid cancer or a benign thyroid nodule (not recorded which). Some clones in this sample may be carry-over from other donors' samples. Sequenced: tumor tissue. V is TRBV7-9 and J is TRBJ1-2; no clear D. The CDR3 coding sequence is TGTGCCAGCAGCACATCTAACTATGGCTACACCTTC. This translates into CASSTSNYGYTF.